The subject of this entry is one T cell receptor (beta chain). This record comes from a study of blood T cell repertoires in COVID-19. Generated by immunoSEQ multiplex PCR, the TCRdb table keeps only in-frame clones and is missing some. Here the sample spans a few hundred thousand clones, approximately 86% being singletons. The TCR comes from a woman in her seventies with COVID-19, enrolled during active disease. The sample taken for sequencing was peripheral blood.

The CDR3 region is CASSLTEEFSPLHF. In DNA, the CDR3 is TGTGCCAGCAGTTTGACAGAGGAGTTTTCACCCCTCCACTTT. The chain uses TRBV2 and TRBJ1-6; D is possibly TRBD1 (5 bases). CDR1 is SNHLY, CDR2 FYNNEI, per germline. This CDR3 contains 14 residues. Trimming left V 5 bases short and J 9 bases short, with 14 bases between. Filled out from reference TRBV2 and TRBJ1-6, the complete variable domain reads EPEVTQTPSHQVTQMGQEVILRCVPISNHLYFYWYRQILGQKVEFLVSFYNNEISEKSEIFDDQFSVERPDGSNFTLKIRSTKLEDSAMYFCASSLTEEFSPLHFGNGTRLTVT.